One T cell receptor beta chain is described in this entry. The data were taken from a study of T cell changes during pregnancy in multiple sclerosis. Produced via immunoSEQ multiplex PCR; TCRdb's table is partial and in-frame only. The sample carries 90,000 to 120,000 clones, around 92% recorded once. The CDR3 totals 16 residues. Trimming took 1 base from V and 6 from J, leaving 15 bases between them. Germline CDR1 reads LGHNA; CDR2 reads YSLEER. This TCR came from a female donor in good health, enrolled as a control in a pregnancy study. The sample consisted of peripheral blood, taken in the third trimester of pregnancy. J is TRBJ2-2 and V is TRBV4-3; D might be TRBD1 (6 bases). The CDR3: CASSQALGGAPGELFF. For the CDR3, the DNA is TGCGCCAGCAGCCAAGCGCTTGGGGGCGCGCCCGGGGAGCTGTTTTTT.